The 27 T cell receptor beta chains reported below all come from one sample, sequenced in a study of blood T cell repertoires in COVID-19. Assay: immunoSEQ multiplex PCR; the TCRdb copy retains only in-frame clones and omits some. The sample holds about 100,000 clones, 85% to 90% seen once. The sample comprised peripheral blood. These receptors all stem from a human donor in a cohort sampled during active COVID-19.

The V and J genes are TRBV3-1 (or the pseudogene TRBV3-2) and TRBJ2-3, with D hard to call. Looked up from germline, CDR1 is LGHDT and CDR2 is YNNKEL (reference sequence). Deletions cut 0 bases from V and 4 bases from J, with 14 bases between. The CDR3 spans 16 residues. CDR3 amino acids: CASSQDARYFSDTQYF. CDR3 bases: TGTGCCAGCAGCCAAGACGCTAGGTACTTTTCAGATACGCAGTATTTT.

V usage is TRBV6-2 or TRBV6-3 and J usage is TRBJ1-1, with D tentatively TRBD1 (5 bases). Germline V gene sequence: CDR1 MNHEY, CDR2 SVGEGT. V was pared by 5 bases and J by 4 bases, with 17 bases between. CDR3 length: 15 amino acids. CDR3 protein: CASSIAVGVGTEAFF. The CDR3 DNA reads as TGTGCCAGCAGTATTGCTGTAGGGGTTGGCACTGAAGCTTTCTTT.

V and J are TRBV7-2 and TRBJ2-7; 9 bases line up with TRBD2. CDR3 length equals 18 residues. The trim removed 1 base at V and 0 bases at J, leaving 10 bases unmatched. Germline V CDR1 and CDR2: SGHTA, FQGNSA. DNA of the CDR3: TGTGCCAGCAGCTTAGAAGGGGGCCAACTAGCGGGCTCCTACGAGCAGTACTTC. Amino acid sequence: CASSLEGGQLAGSYEQYF.

The V and J genes are TRBV5-1 and TRBJ2-5; 12 bases are shared with TRBD2. V trimming: 0 bases; J trimming: 3 bases; junction bases outside the gene matches: 3. Germline CDR1 reads SGHRS; CDR2 reads YFSETQ. This CDR3 has 16 residues. The CDR3 DNA sequence: TGCGCCAGCAGCTTGGGCCCTAGCGGGGGGGAAGAGACCCAGTACTTC. The encoded protein is CASSLGPSGGEETQYF.

This clone has just one count. The gene calls are TRBV11-3 and TRBJ2-7, with D tentatively TRBD2 (6 bases). Per germline, CDR1 SGHNT and CDR2 YENEEA. The CDR3 contains 13 residues. V shed 3 bases and J shed 7 bases, with 13 bases lying between them. The CDR3, as DNA: TGTGCCAGCAGCTTTTCGGCGGGGAGTGAGCAGTACTTC. Translation: CASSFSAGSEQYF.

This sequence joins TRBV18 and TRBJ2-2; D might be TRBD2 (5 bases). The CDR3 consists of 15 residues. With 2 bases removed from V and 6 bases from J, the gap between germline ends came to 13 bases. Germline assignment: CDR1 KGHSH and CDR2 LQKENI. The CDR3 DNA follows: TGTGCCAGCTCACCAAATTTAACAGCGGCCGGGGAGCTGTTTTTT. Protein product: CASSPNLTAAGELFF.

This sequence joins TRBV14 and TRBJ2-1, with 10 bases that match TRBD1. Losses at the gene ends were 2 bases for V and 2 bases for J; bases not matched to a gene: 3. Germline V gives CDR1 SGHDN, CDR2 FVKESK. This CDR3 contains 16 residues. The CDR3 sequence: CASSQKGTGAYNEQFF. CDR3 nucleotides: TGTGCCAGCAGCCAAAAGGGGACAGGGGCCTACAATGAGCAGTTCTTC. Using reference TRBV14 and TRBJ2-1 for the parts outside the CDR3, the full variable domain is EAGVTQFPSHSVIEKGQTVTLRCDPISGHDNLYWYRRVMGKEIKFLLHFVKESKQDESGMPNNRFLAERTGGTYSTLKVQPAELEDSGVYFCASSQKGTGAYNEQFFGPGTRLTVL.

The chain has TRBV7-9 and TRBJ2-1, with 7 nucleotides matching TRBD2. In germline, CDR1 is SEHNR, CDR2 FQNEAQ (reference sequence). The CDR3 covers 12 residues. J gave up 12 bases and V 11 bases, and 13 bases lay outside the gene matches. This CDR3 is CAATGGSYGQFF. In DNA form, the CDR3 reads TGTGCCGCAACCGGGGGGTCTTATGGGCAGTTCTTC.

CDR3: CAIRDNYEQYF. For the CDR3, the DNA is TGTGCCATCAGAGACAATTACGAGCAGTACTTC. This rearrangement joins TRBV10-3 to TRBJ2-7; no reliable D call. The CDR3 spans 11 residues. Per the germline V gene, CDR1 is ENHRY and CDR2 is SYGVKD. Trimming pared 6 bases from V and 4 bases from J, leaving 7 bases between.

In its sample, this clone was seen a few times. The chain combines TRBV5-4 with TRBJ2-7, with a weak D call TRBD1 (6 bases). This CDR3 contains 16 residues. The germline CDR1 and CDR2 sequences are SGHNT and YYREEE (reference sequence). The V gene lost 0 bases and the J gene lost 3 bases, with 16 bases spanning the gap. CDR3 loop: CASSLVGQTGSYEQYF. The CDR3 coding sequence is TGTGCCAGCAGCTTGGTGGGACAAACGGGGAGCTACGAGCAGTACTTC.

The chain employs TRBV18 and TRBJ2-7; weak D call: TRBD1 (6 bases). V dropped 3 bases and J dropped 6 bases, with 15 bases sitting between them. CDR1 is KGHSH and CDR2 is LQKENI in the germline V gene. The CDR3 runs to 14 residues. CDR3 nucleotide sequence: TGTGCCAGCTCACCTAGTGCAGGGGCCAGCGAGCAGTACTTC. This translates into CASSPSAGASEQYF.

The gene calls are TRBV19 and TRBJ2-7; D unclear. This CDR3 contains 13 residues. Trimming stripped 3 bases from V and 3 bases from J, with 9 bases between. Germline lookup yields CDR1 LNHDA and CDR2 SQIVND (reference sequence). CDR3 region: CASSIDTVYEQYF. As DNA, the CDR3 is TGTGCCAGTAGTATCGACACGGTCTACGAGCAGTACTTC.

This clone has only a few counts. This CDR3 reads CASSMDRGRGEAFF. The CDR3 DNA reads TGTGCCAGTAGTATGGACAGGGGGCGCGGTGAAGCTTTCTTT. The V call is TRBV19, the J call TRBJ1-1; 11 positions match TRBD1. The CDR3 covers 14 residues. Germline CDR1 is LNHDA and CDR2 is SQIVND (reference sequence). The V gene end was trimmed by 3 bases and the J gene end by 7 bases; junction bases not matched to a gene: 4.

The V call is TRBV5-1, the J call TRBJ1-2, with 7 nucleotides matching TRBD1. The CDR3 runs to 15 residues. CDR1 and CDR2 from the germline V gene are SGHRS and YFSETQ. V was pared by 0 bases and J by 4 bases, with 6 bases of the junction left unmatched. The CDR3 region has the DNA TGCGCCAGCAGCTTGGAGGGACAGTTATCCTATGGCTACACCTTC. It translates to CASSLEGQLSYGYTF. Combining the CDR3 with reference TRBV5-1 and TRBJ1-2 gives the whole variable domain KAGVTQTPRYLIKTRGQQVTLSCSPISGHRSVSWYQQTPGQGLQFLFEYFSETQRNKGNFPGRFSGRQFSNSRSEMNVSTLELGDSALYLCASSLEGQLSYGYTFGSGTRLTVV.

V gene TRBV6-2 or TRBV6-3 combines with J gene TRBJ2-3; 8 nucleotides match TRBD2. With V trimmed by 2 bases and J by 2 bases, 15 bases remained unmatched. From germline, CDR1 is MNHEY and CDR2 SVGEGT. The CDR3 contains 19 residues. The DNA of the CDR3 is TGTGCCAGCAGTTACCCCGATTCCGGGAGGGCCTCCGTCACAGATACGCAGTATTTT. It translates to CASSYPDSGRASVTDTQYF.

This chain uses TRBV5-1 with TRBJ2-7, with TRBD1 identical over 7 bases. The CDR3 runs 15 residues. Germline V gene sequence: CDR1 SGHRS, CDR2 YFSETQ. Trimming at V came to 3 bases and at J to 7 bases, leaving 13 bases not matched to a gene. Here the CDR3 DNA reads TGCGCCAGCAGCTCGTCAGGGGGTCAGGATCGGGAGCAGTACTTC. Its protein is CASSSSGGQDREQYF.

This chain joins TRBV5-1 and TRBJ1-4, with D perhaps matching TRBD1 (6 bases). The germline V gene has CDR1 SGHRS and CDR2 YFSETQ. This CDR3 is built from 17 residues. V shed 5 bases and J shed 8 bases, with 25 bases lying between them. This chain's CDR3 is CASRVEGDGLGREKLFF. In nucleotides, the CDR3 is TGCGCCAGCAGGGTCGAGGGGGACGGTTTGGGCCGGGAAAAACTGTTTTTT.

The rearrangement joins TRBV6-5 to TRBJ2-7; no firm D call. The CDR3 loop spans 11 amino acids. Trimming shortened V by 8 bases and J by 7 bases, and 12 bases separated the two germline ends. Germline values: CDR1 MNHEY, CDR2 SVGAGI. CDR3 nucleotide sequence: TGTGCCAGCGGAGTCCGGCAGGAGCAGTACTTC. It is translated as CASGVRQEQYF.

This sequence joins TRBV19 and TRBJ1-4, with D perhaps TRBD1 (6 bases). This CDR3 region has 15 residues. CDR1 and CDR2 from the germline V gene are LNHDA and SQIVND (reference sequence). Trimming took 6 bases from V and 7 from J, leaving 18 bases between them. The CDR3 DNA follows: TGTGCCAGTAGCCCCCCCGGCCGACAGGTTGAAAAACTGTTTTTT. The encoded protein is CASSPPGRQVEKLFF.

CDR3 sequence (DNA): TGTGCCAGCAGCAAAACTACTCAGGGGGCAGGACAGCCCCAGCATTTT. It is translated as CASSKTTQGAGQPQHF. The chain links TRBV21-1 to TRBJ1-5; TRBD1 was called by the table and not checked on the DNA. TRBV21-1 counts as a pseudogene. The CDR3 has 16 amino acids.

In the case of this clone: The germline gene is not matched at one end of the junction; a read error may be the cause. The chain has TRBV7-2 and TRBJ1-2; D is unresolved. There are 14 residues in the CDR3. CDR1 is SGHTA and CDR2 is FQGNSA in the germline V gene. Here the CDR3 DNA reads TGTGCCAGCAGCTTAACTCTTGGCGGCGCCGGAATTGCCTTC. Its protein is CASSLTLGGAGIAF.

The J gene is TRBJ2-5, the V gene TRBV9; TRBD1 is a possible D gene (5 bases). In germline, CDR1 is SGDLS, CDR2 YYNGEE. The V end lost 0 bases, the J end lost 5 bases, and 11 bases lay between the germline ends. The CDR3 has 14 amino acids. The CDR3 DNA is TGTGCCAGCAGCGTAGCTGGCAGGGTGGAGACCCAGTACTTC. Translation gives CASSVAGRVETQYF.

This clone showed up just once. The rearrangement joins TRBV7-2 to TRBJ2-2; TRBD2 matches 11 bases. V shed 1 base, J shed 5 bases, and the junction held 6 bases outside the gene matches. Looked up from germline, CDR1 is SGHTA and CDR2 is FQGNSA. The CDR3 length is 17 residues. CDR3 nucleotides: TGTGCCAGCAGCTTAGTAGTAACTAGCGGGGGTACCGGGGAGCTGTTTTTT. It is translated as CASSLVVTSGGTGELFF.

This rearrangement joins TRBV27 to TRBJ2-3; unclear D gene. V lost 5 bases and J lost 2, with 11 bases in between. The CDR3 totals 14 residues. Germline-derived CDR1 and CDR2 are MNHEY and SMNVEV (reference sequence). The CDR3 reads CASSTSANTDTQYF. The CDR3 DNA reads TGTGCCAGCAGTACAAGCGCGAACACAGATACGCAGTATTTT.

V and J are TRBV23-1 and TRBJ1-3, with no clear D. TRBV23-1 is placed among ORFs of uncertain function. With 2 bases removed from V and 2 bases from J, the gap between germline ends came to 7 bases. The CDR3 has 14 residues. The CDR3 spells CASSQPGTGNTIYF. The CDR3 DNA is TGCGCCAGCAGTCAACCTGGCACTGGAAACACCATATATTTT.

The gene calls are TRBV28 and TRBJ1-4, with 9 bases fitting TRBD1. J lost 6 bases, V lost 4 bases, and 6 bases had no gene match. The CDR3 contains 15 residues. Per the germline V gene, CDR1 is MDHEN and CDR2 is SYDVKM. This CDR3 reads CASSSPGQGHEKLFF. The CDR3 DNA follows: TGTGCCAGCAGTTCGCCGGGACAGGGTCATGAAAAACTGTTTTTT.

This clone was counted only a few times. The chain has TRBV9 and TRBJ2-3; 8 bases align to TRBD2. The germline gives CDR1 SGDLS, CDR2 YYNGEE. J was trimmed by 0 bases and V by 0 bases; bases with no gene match: 3. The CDR3 loop spans 16 amino acids. The DNA of the CDR3 is TGTGCCAGCAGCGTAGCGGCGGGGGGAAGCACAGATACGCAGTATTTT. The encoded protein is CASSVAAGGSTDTQYF.